This T cell receptor (beta chain) was sequenced for a study of early T cells in non-severe SARS-CoV-2 infection. Study information: Sequenced material consisted of bulk RNA (from unsorted whole blood), and chains were unpaired.

This CDR3 has 16 amino acids. The ends were cut back, 6 bases at V and 6 bases at J, with 21 bases in the middle. Separate cDNA molecules each had unique molecular identifiers attached to them. One entry per CDR3 protein, called by TCRdb with MiXCR from the 5' RACE reads. This table holds tens of thousands of distinct CDR3 sequences, approximately 11% found once. This clonotype occurred many times. The TCR originated in an adult who was a healthcare worker with PCR-confirmed SARS-CoV-2 infection or an uninfected control (not recorded which). The sequenced sample was whole blood. J is TRBJ1-5 and V is TRBV12-3 or TRBV12-4; D ambiguous. The CDR3 nucleotides read TGTGCCAGCAGCCCGCGTTCCACCCCCCACCCTCAGCCCCAGCATTTT. Protein product: CASSPRSTPHPQPQHF.